The next 25 T cell receptor beta chains were all read from a single sample in a study of blood T cell repertoires in COVID-19. This table comes from immunoSEQ multiplex PCR, and its TCRdb copy is limited to in-frame clones, with some not included. The table records about 34,000 clones, roughly 87% of them present only once. Sequenced material: peripheral blood. The source of these receptors is a man aged 80 or over with acute or convalescent COVID-19.

The gene calls are TRBV19 and TRBJ1-5; D remains unclear. Trimming pared 1 base from V and 3 bases from J, leaving 10 bases between. In germline, CDR1 is LNHDA, CDR2 SQIVND (reference sequence). The CDR3 runs 15 residues. The CDR3 spells CASSIGRGPNQPQHF. DNA of the CDR3: TGTGCCAGTAGTATAGGGAGAGGGCCCAATCAGCCCCAGCATTTT.

V usage is TRBV18 and J usage is TRBJ2-5; 9 positions agree with TRBD1. CDR3 length equals 14 residues. Germline CDR1 is KGHSH and CDR2 is LQKENI. V was clipped by 3 bases and J by 5 bases; unmatched bases: 4. The DNA for the CDR3 is TGTGCCAGCTCACCGGGGACAGGGCTGGAGACCCAGTACTTC. Protein product: CASSPGTGLETQYF.

The chain is built from TRBV19 and TRBJ2-1, with unresolved D. The CDR3 is made up of 14 amino acids. V lost 3 bases and J 9 bases, leaving 15 bases between the germline ends. Germline V gene lookup returns CDR1 LNHDA and CDR2 SQIVND (reference sequence). As DNA, the CDR3 is TGTGCCAGTAGTATCGGTGGGCTCGACGGTGAGCAGTTCTTC. As protein: CASSIGGLDGEQFF.

V usage is TRBV7-8 and J usage is TRBJ1-2; possibly TRBD1 for D (6 bases). Trimming removed 1 base at V and 0 bases at J, with 12 bases between. CDR3 length: 16 residues. Germline V gene sequence: CDR1 SGHVS, CDR2 FQNEAQ. For the CDR3, the DNA is TGTGCCAGCAGCTTAGTAGGCGGACAGTCTAACTATGGCTACACCTTC. It yields the protein CASSLVGGQSNYGYTF.

This chain's CDR3 is CASSYGTSGPQETQYF. CDR3 bases: TGCGCCAGCAGCTACGGGACTAGCGGGCCTCAAGAGACCCAGTACTTC. The rearrangement uses TRBV5-1 and TRBJ2-5, with 12 bases aligning to TRBD2. This CDR3 has 16 residues. Germline loops: CDR1 SGHRS, CDR2 YFSETQ. Unmatched junction bases numbered 5, after V lost 3 bases and J lost 2 bases.

As DNA, the CDR3 is TGTGCCAGCAGCTCTACATTTTCAGGGAATGAAAAACTGTTTTTT. As protein: CASSSTFSGNEKLFF. The chain is built from TRBV7-2 and TRBJ1-4, with D possibly being TRBD1 (5 bases). CDR3 length: 15 residues. Trimming shortened V by 4 bases and J by 5 bases, and 14 bases separated the two germline ends. Germline CDR1 and CDR2: SGHTA and FQGNSA.

The chain links TRBV7-2 to TRBJ1-1, with a tentative D call TRBD1 (6 bases). The CDR3 runs 16 residues. Trimming took 4 bases from V and 2 from J, leaving 17 bases between them. Germline CDR1 is SGHTA and CDR2 is FQGNSA. CDR3 DNA sequence: TGTGCCAGCAGCTGGGTGGCAGGGGCTTTAAACACTGAAGCTTTCTTT. It is translated as CASSWVAGALNTEAFF.

The chain combines TRBV19 with TRBJ1-5, with 7 bases aligning to TRBD1. Germline CDR1 is LNHDA and CDR2 is SQIVND (reference sequence). The V gene end was trimmed by 3 bases and the J gene end by 5 bases; junction bases not matched to a gene: 4. The CDR3 runs 14 residues. The CDR3 reads CASSMIRGDQPQHF. CDR3 coding DNA: TGTGCCAGTAGTATGATCAGGGGGGATCAGCCCCAGCATTTT.

The chain links TRBV2 to TRBJ2-4; D might be TRBD1 (5 bases). CDR3 length: 17 amino acids. Germline V gene sequence: CDR1 SNHLY, CDR2 FYNNEI. Trimming pared 7 bases from V and 0 bases from J, leaving 19 bases between. CDR3: CASKQGFLVVAKNIQYF. The CDR3 bases are TGTGCCAGCAAGCAGGGTTTCTTGGTAGTAGCCAAAAACATTCAGTACTTC.

V is TRBV24-1 and J is TRBJ2-5; tentatively, D is TRBD1 (5 bases). CDR1 is KGHDR, CDR2 SFDVKD, per germline. The V and J ends lost 7 bases and 5 bases respectively, with 25 bases between them. The CDR3 has 17 residues. The CDR3 nucleotides read TGTGCCACCAGCGCCGGTCCTGCAGGGAAGATTTCGGAGACCCAGTACTTC. The encoded protein is CATSAGPAGKISETQYF.

V is TRBV19 and J is TRBJ1-5; 7 nucleotides match TRBD1. V trimming: 4 bases; J trimming: 0 bases; junction bases outside the gene matches: 9. CDR3 length: 17 amino acids. Germline lookup yields CDR1 LNHDA and CDR2 SQIVND (reference sequence). CDR3 protein: CASSTLAGQNSNQPQHF. As DNA, the CDR3 is TGTGCCAGTAGTACCCTGGCGGGACAGAATAGCAATCAGCCCCAGCATTTT.

The table lists this clone with a count of one. The genes are TRBV12-3 or TRBV12-4 and TRBJ1-2; tentative D call: TRBD1 (6 bases). There are 13 residues in the CDR3. The V end was cut by 5 bases, the J end by 4 bases, with 11 bases between. CDR3 region: CASSRTGLYGYTF. Here the CDR3 DNA reads TGTGCCAGCAGTCGTACAGGGCTCTATGGCTACACCTTC.

The rearrangement uses TRBV5-1 and TRBJ1-1; 8 bases fit TRBD1. V was pared by 4 bases and J by 5 bases, with 7 bases of the junction left unmatched. The CDR3 length is 14 residues. CDR1 and CDR2 (germline): SGHRS, YFSETQ. CDR3 in DNA: TGCGCCAGCAGCCCGGCGACAGGGGCGACTGAAGCTTTCTTT. Amino acids: CASSPATGATEAFF.

V gene TRBV11-2 combines with J gene TRBJ2-1; D is ambiguous. Germline V gene data show CDR1 as SGHAT and CDR2 as FQNNGV. This CDR3 has 15 residues. Trimming took 1 base from V and 7 from J, leaving 14 bases between them. DNA for the CDR3: TGTGCCAGCAGCTTAGGACTCCTCCCGCGGAATGAGCAGTTCTTC. It encodes CASSLGLLPRNEQFF.

This rearrangement joins TRBV6-2 or TRBV6-3 to TRBJ2-5, with 10 bases matching TRBD2. CDR3 length equals 16 residues. The germline CDR1 and CDR2 sequences are MNHEY and SVGEGT. Trimming at V came to 3 bases and at J to 1 base, leaving 5 bases not matched to a gene. CDR3: CASSYLAGGTQETQYF. CDR3 in DNA: TGTGCCAGCAGTTATTTAGCGGGGGGTACCCAAGAGACCCAGTACTTC.

In DNA form, the CDR3 reads TGTGCCAGCGGGACAGGGCAAGCCACTGAAGCTTTCTTT. It codes for CASGTGQATEAFF. The V call is TRBV27, the J call TRBJ1-1; 9 bases match TRBD1. The CDR3 length is 13 residues. The germline CDR1 and CDR2 sequences are MNHEY and SMNVEV (reference sequence). J lost 4 bases, V lost 8 bases, and 5 bases had no gene match.

V gene TRBV18 combines with J gene TRBJ2-7; possible D gene TRBD1, 6 bases. V dropped 3 bases and J dropped 4 bases, with 13 bases sitting between them. Germline assignment: CDR1 KGHSH and CDR2 LQKENI. The CDR3 spans 14 residues. DNA for the CDR3: TGTGCCAGCTCACCCCCCGGGACAATTTACGAGCAGTACTTC. Translated, it gives CASSPPGTIYEQYF.

V gene TRBV29-1 combines with J gene TRBJ1-6; 9 bases fit TRBD1. The CDR3 totals 15 residues. In germline, CDR1 is SQVTM, CDR2 ANQGSEA. The J segment lost 7 bases and the V segment lost 7 bases, leaving 11 bases of the junction unmatched. The CDR3 DNA follows: TGCAGCGCTCAAGAAGGGGGGACAGGGAATTCACCCCTCCACTTT. Translation gives CSAQEGGTGNSPLHF.

The chain is built from TRBV5-1 and TRBJ2-2; 8 nucleotides agree with TRBD2. The junction had 10 bases not matched to a gene; V was cut back by 6 bases and J by 6 bases. Per germline, CDR1 SGHRS and CDR2 YFSETQ. This CDR3 is 15 amino acids long. The CDR3 loop reads CASTRGGGMAGELFF. The CDR3 DNA sequence: TGCGCCAGCACCCGTGGCGGGGGGATGGCCGGGGAGCTGTTTTTT.

The CDR3 region has the DNA TGTGCCACCTTGGGGACAGGGGGCGCAAACACCGGGGAGCTGTTTTTT. Translated, it gives CATLGTGGANTGELFF. The gene calls are TRBV7-2 and TRBJ2-2; TRBD1 matches at 12 bases. The CDR3 totals 16 residues. Germline V gives CDR1 SGHTA, CDR2 FQGNSA. After removal of 10 bases from V and 2 bases from J, the junction contained 8 bases not matched to a gene.

The chain is built from TRBV4-1 and TRBJ1-3; 8 bases agree with TRBD1. Trimming removed 4 bases from V and 0 bases from J; junction bases left unmatched: 11. Germline V gene data show CDR1 as MGHRA and CDR2 as YSYEKL. The CDR3 length is 18 residues. CDR3 residues: CASSPPRTGSLSGNTIYF. As DNA, the CDR3 is TGCGCCAGCAGCCCCCCGAGGACAGGGAGCCTCTCTGGAAACACCATATATTTT.

The V call is TRBV5-4, the J call TRBJ1-6; 8 bases fit TRBD1. Germline V gives CDR1 SGHNT, CDR2 YYREEE (reference sequence). V lost 0 bases to trimming and J lost 6 bases; unmatched junction nucleotides: 2. This CDR3 comprises 15 residues. The CDR3 protein is CASSLGTGFNSPLHF. As DNA, the CDR3 is TGTGCCAGCAGCTTGGGGACAGGGTTTAATTCACCCCTCCACTTT.

This sequence joins TRBV10-2 and TRBJ2-7; 7 nucleotides match TRBD2. The V gene end was trimmed by 7 bases and the J gene end by 7 bases; junction bases not matched to a gene: 10. The germline V gene has CDR1 WSHSY and CDR2 SAAADI. The CDR3 is 13 amino acids. The CDR3, as DNA: TGCGCCAGCACCGACGGGGGAGGGTGGGAGCAGTACTTC. This codes for CASTDGGGWEQYF.

The J gene is TRBJ2-2, the V gene TRBV7-2, with 9 bases aligning to TRBD2. CDR3 length: 18 residues. V lost 5 bases to trimming and J lost 3 bases; unmatched junction nucleotides: 13. In germline, CDR1 is SGHTA, CDR2 FQGNSA. The CDR3 DNA follows: TGTGCCAGCAGCAGATACCCAATAGCGGGGGCGCACACCGGGGAGCTGTTTTTT. Protein: CASSRYPIAGAHTGELFF.

V gene TRBV19 combines with J gene TRBJ1-2; 7 bases line up with TRBD1. Germline CDR1 LNHDA, CDR2 SQIVND (reference sequence). With V trimmed by 10 bases and J by 4 bases, 15 bases remained unmatched. The CDR3 has 15 amino acids. Written as DNA, the CDR3 is TGTGCCACCCTAGTAGAAGAGGGGGCCCTCTATGGCTACACCTTC. This sequence encodes CATLVEEGALYGYTF. Complete variable domain (other parts from reference TRBV19 and TRBJ1-2): DGGITQSPKYLFRKEGQNVTLSCEQNLNHDAMYWYRQDPGQGLRLIYYSQIVNDFQKGDIAEGYSVSREKKESFPLTVTSAQKNPTAFYLCATLVEEGALYGYTFGSGTRLTVV.